These 10 T cell receptor beta chains were sequenced from one sample in a study of blood T cell repertoires in COVID-19. The table came from immunoSEQ multiplex PCR; TCRdb's copy has only in-frame clones and leaves some out. Here the sample spans roughly 140,000 clones, 65% to 90% being singletons. Sequencing was done on a sample of peripheral blood. The receptors derive from a woman between 50 and 59 years old in a cohort sampled during active or convalescent COVID-19.

This chain joins TRBV6-1 and TRBJ1-1; no clear D. Looked up from germline, CDR1 is MNHNS and CDR2 is SASEGT. CDR3 length: 13 amino acids. Trimming took 2 bases from V and 11 from J, leaving 15 bases between them. This CDR3 reads CASSEQAPGSAFF. The DNA for the CDR3 is TGTGCCAGCAGTGAACAGGCTCCCGGTTCTGCTTTCTTT.

CDR3 region: CASRVDREQMQPQHF. The CDR3 nucleotides read TGTGCCAGCAGGGTGGACAGGGAACAAATGCAGCCCCAGCATTTT. The chain links TRBV2 to TRBJ1-5, with TRBD1 identical over 8 bases. Germline CDR1 is SNHLY and CDR2 is FYNNEI. CDR3 size: 15 residues. The trim removed 6 bases at V and 7 bases at J, leaving 11 bases unmatched.

The V call is TRBV7-9, the J call TRBJ2-6; 9 bases agree with TRBD1. The length of the CDR3 is 14 residues. J gave up 7 bases and V 8 bases, and 6 bases lay outside the gene matches. Germline-derived CDR1 and CDR2 are SEHNR and FQNEAQ (reference sequence). CDR3 DNA sequence: TGTGCCAGCGGCGGGACAGGGAAAGCCAACGTCCTGACTTTC. It specifies CASGGTGKANVLTF.

This chain uses TRBV4-1 with TRBJ1-1, with TRBD1 matching over 7 bases. The CDR3 runs 16 residues. Germline V gene lookup returns CDR1 MGHRA and CDR2 YSYEKL. Unmatched junction bases numbered 8, after V lost 4 bases and J lost 0 bases. The CDR3 sequence is CASSPRDRVMNTEAFF. The CDR3 DNA reads as TGCGCCAGCAGCCCCCGCGACAGGGTAATGAACACTGAAGCTTTCTTT.

The V gene is TRBV10-2, the J gene TRBJ2-2, with 8 bases identical to TRBD2. The CDR3 totals 14 residues. V shed 5 bases, J shed 2 bases, and the junction held 1 base outside the gene matches. Germline assignment: CDR1 WSHSY and CDR2 SAAADI. CDR3 sequence reads: CASSTSGNTGELFF. CDR3 nucleotides: TGCGCCAGCAGTACTAGCGGTAACACCGGGGAGCTGTTTTTT.

V and J are TRBV7-2 and TRBJ2-2; 9 bases are shared with TRBD2. V shed 4 bases, J shed 8 bases, and the junction held 14 bases outside the gene matches. The CDR3 runs 17 residues. The V gene's germline CDR1 is SGHTA and CDR2 FQGNSA. CDR3 DNA sequence: TGTGCCAGCAGCTGGACGTTTCGGCTAGCGGGGATGGGGGAGCTGTTTTTT. Its protein is CASSWTFRLAGMGELFF.

This clone was seen just once. This chain uses TRBV2 with TRBJ1-1; the D gene is possibly TRBD1 (6 bases). The CDR3 length is 14 residues. V lost 6 bases and J lost 1, with 12 bases in between. The V gene's germline CDR1 is SNHLY and CDR2 FYNNEI. This chain's CDR3 is CASSYRVRNTEAFF. The CDR3 coding sequence is TGTGCCAGCAGCTACAGGGTGAGGAACACTGAAGCTTTCTTT.

The gene calls are TRBV6-5 and TRBJ1-6; 7 nucleotides line up with TRBD1. With V trimmed by 5 bases and J by 10 bases, 8 bases remained unmatched. CDR1 and CDR2 from the germline V gene are MNHEY and SVGAGI. The CDR3 is 14 amino acids. CDR3 coding DNA: TGTGCCAGCAGTCGCACAGGGGTTGGATCACCCCTCCACTTT. Its translation: CASSRTGVGSPLHF.

This clone occurred a few times. This chain joins TRBV7-2 and TRBJ1-5, with unresolved D. Trimming left V 1 base short and J 5 bases short, with 15 bases between. The CDR3 sequence is 16 residues long. The V gene's germline CDR1 is SGHTA and CDR2 FQGNSA. CDR3 sequence (DNA): TGTGCCAGCAGCTTAGGGTCGTCAGACTTTCATCAGCCCCAGCATTTT. Protein sequence: CASSLGSSDFHQPQHF.

The chain joins TRBV3-1 (or the pseudogene TRBV3-2) to TRBJ1-2, with a weak D call TRBD1 (6 bases). The germline V gene has CDR1 LGHDT and CDR2 YNNKEL (reference sequence). The CDR3 runs 14 residues. V was shortened by 5 bases and J by 7 bases, with 17 bases between the two germline ends. The CDR3 reads CASSTRDMEAGYTF. In DNA form, the CDR3 reads TGTGCCAGCAGCACACGGGACATGGAGGCTGGCTACACCTTC.